This TCR beta chain was observed in a study of blood T cells in healthy people across ages. Overall study findings and caveats: It was held that diversity estimates obtained from one million T cells represented underestimates.

A J-beta primer mix and a sample-barcoded 5' primer were used in a second PCR of about 6 to 12 cycles. TCRdb re-called the 5' RACE reads through MiXCR, storing one row per CDR3 protein. The table includes around 600,000 distinct CDR3 sequences, roughly 48% detected once. Comment on this clonotype: Its antigen is unknown.

This CDR3 is built from 15 residues. Germline lookup yields CDR1 MDHEN and CDR2 SYDVKM. With 2 bases removed from V and 4 bases from J, the gap between germline ends came to 11 bases. The sequenced material came from blood. The sequence derives from a man older than 75 in good health. This chain joins TRBV28 and TRBJ2-2; D is unresolved. CDR3 residues: CASSLAVGSTGELFF. The DNA of the CDR3 is TGTGCCAGCAGTTTAGCGGTAGGGTCCACCGGGGAGCTGTTTTTT.